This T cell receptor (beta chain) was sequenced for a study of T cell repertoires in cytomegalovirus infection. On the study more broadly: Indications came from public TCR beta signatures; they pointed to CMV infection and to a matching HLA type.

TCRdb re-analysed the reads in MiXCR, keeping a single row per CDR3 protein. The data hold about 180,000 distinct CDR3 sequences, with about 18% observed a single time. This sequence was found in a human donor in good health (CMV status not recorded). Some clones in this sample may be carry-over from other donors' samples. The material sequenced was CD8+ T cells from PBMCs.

The chain's CDR3 is CASSLRTGGDSPLHF. The DNA of the CDR3 is TGTGCCAGCAGCTTAAGGACAGGGGGCGACTCACCCCTCCACTTT. The V and J genes are TRBV7-2 and TRBJ1-6, with 11 positions matching TRBD1. The CDR3 spans 15 residues. Germline values: CDR1 SGHTA, CDR2 FQGNSA. Trimming cost V 2 bases and J 10 bases; bases outside gene matches: 4. Drawing the rest from reference TRBV7-2 and TRBJ1-6, the complete variable domain is GAGVSQSPSNKVTEKGKDVELRCDPISGHTALYWYRQSLGQGLEFLIYFQGNSAPDKSGLPSDRFSAERTGGSVSTLTIQRTQQEDSAVYLCASSLRTGGDSPLHFGNGTRLTVT.